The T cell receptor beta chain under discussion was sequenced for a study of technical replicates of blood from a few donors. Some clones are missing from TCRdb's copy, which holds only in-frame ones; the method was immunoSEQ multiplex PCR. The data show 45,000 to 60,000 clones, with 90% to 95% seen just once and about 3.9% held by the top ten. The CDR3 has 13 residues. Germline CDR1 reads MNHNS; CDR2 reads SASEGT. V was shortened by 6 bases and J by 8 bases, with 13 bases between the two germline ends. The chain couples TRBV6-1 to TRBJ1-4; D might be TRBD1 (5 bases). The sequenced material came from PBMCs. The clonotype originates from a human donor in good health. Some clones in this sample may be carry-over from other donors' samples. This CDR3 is CASRKRGGEKLFF. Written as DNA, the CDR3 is TGTGCCAGCAGAAAGCGGGGCGGGGAAAAACTGTTTTTT.